This T cell receptor beta chain was sequenced during a study of T cell responses to AZD1222 COVID-19 vaccine. Study results and limitations: Spike was spanned by vaccine-associated CD4 TCRs, which were dominant at 160-218 and 743-854. The breadth and depth of Spike-specific TCRs increased once two AZD1222 doses had been given.

Here immunoSEQ multiplex PCR was the method, and the copy in TCRdb shows in-frame clones only, minus some. The table shows about 150,000 clones, with 90% occurring only once. This CDR3 has 13 amino acids. Looked up from germline, CDR1 is MNHEY and CDR2 is SVGAGI. Trimming left V 10 bases short and J 1 base short, with 14 bases between. Details on this clone: Its antigen is undetermined.

This chain uses TRBV6-5 with TRBJ2-7; D is possibly TRBD2 (6 bases). This TCR derives from an adult in good health. The sample was peripheral blood, taken on day 0 of AZD1222 vaccination. DNA of the CDR3: TGTGCCACCTGGGGGACTTCATCCTACGAGCAGTACTTC. It encodes CATWGTSSYEQYF.